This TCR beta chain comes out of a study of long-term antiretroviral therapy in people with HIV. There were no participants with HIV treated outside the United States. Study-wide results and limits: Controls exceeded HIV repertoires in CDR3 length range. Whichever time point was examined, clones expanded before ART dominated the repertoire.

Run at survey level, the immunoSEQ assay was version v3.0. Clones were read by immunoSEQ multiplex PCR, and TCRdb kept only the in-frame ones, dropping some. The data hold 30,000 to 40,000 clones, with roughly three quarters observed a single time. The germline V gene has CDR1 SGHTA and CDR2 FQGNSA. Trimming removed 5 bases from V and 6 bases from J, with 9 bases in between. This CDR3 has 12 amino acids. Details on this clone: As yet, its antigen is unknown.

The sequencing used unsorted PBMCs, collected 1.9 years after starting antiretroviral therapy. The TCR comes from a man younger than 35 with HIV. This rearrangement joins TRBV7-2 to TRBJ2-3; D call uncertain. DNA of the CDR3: TGTGCCAGCAGCACTTACGGGGATACGCAGTATTTT. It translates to CASSTYGDTQYF.